This T cell receptor beta chain comes out of a study of T cell responses to AZD1222 COVID-19 vaccine (dated by TCRdb to the early 2020s). About the study as a whole: AZD1222 recipients given second doses at about 4 weeks or at about 12 weeks were pooled, since spike-specific TCR depth and breadth were not found to differ between the two schedules. Trial participants were enrolled by age into subgroups of 18-55, 56-69 and 70-plus years, and around 140, 26 and 57 TCR-sequenced participants, respectively, were included in these subgroups. TCR sequencing covered more than 230 trial participants: 207 given two doses of AZD1222 and about 26 given two doses of MenACWY control vaccine. The investigation overall reported the following: Because no samples from the day 14 peak response were available, repertoires could be characterized only after the peak T cell response. In the small 56-69-year group, the increase in depth fell short of significance, most likely because of low power. Reportedly, close to half of the unique spike-specific TCRs recognized epitopes lying outside the regions that are mutated in the B.1.351 and B.1.1.7 variants. The vaccine-associated CD4 TCRs covered the entire spike protein, and the dominant responses fell in regions 160-218 and 743-854. Spike-specific TCR breadth and depth rose significantly after two AZD1222 doses compared with day 0 and with MenACWY recipients. Conclusions about previously exposed vaccinees were limited because only five to seven AZD1222 recipients were SARS-CoV-2 seropositive at baseline. Most participants were white British and females outnumbered males, and the authors suggested that clonal diversity may have been underestimated.

The junction carries 6 bases between V and J, which are trimmed by 0 bases and 1 base respectively. The CDR1 and CDR2 encoded by the germline V gene (reference sequence) are WNHNN and SYGVQD. The CDR3 covers 14 residues, taking in both the cysteine and the phenylalanine. CDR3 DNA only is kept here, 42 bases in frame from base 1. The CDR3 regions of human TCRbeta chains were analyzed by immunosequencing. On the authors' methods: Repertoire TCRs were matched against a reference library of SARS-CoV-2-specific TCRs generated with the MIRA antigen-specificity platform. Breadth meant the fraction of unique TCRs that were SARS-CoV-2-associated, whereas depth meant the fraction of total T cells that were SARS-CoV-2-associated. Each spike-specific TCR was assigned to its reactive spike region and to a CD4 or CD8 class using the MIRA data. Log10-transformed breadth and depth values were compared by one-way ANOVA with Sidak's multiple comparisons tests. As stored in TCRdb, this immuneACCESS dataset retains in-frame rearrangements with V and J assigned. A fraction of the clones does not appear; measured against another copy, unresolved V genes explain less than half of the discrepancy, and the remainder lacks a known reason. V and J calls and clone size are given by that table; D and trimming were obtained from the DNA. This sample is represented by 66,000 or so clones; about 88% of them were singletons. Around 15% of the sample rests with the top ten.

This specimen's time point label, interpreted: baseline before first vaccination. Vaccinee samples came from UK trials COV001 and COV002, including a single-blind randomized controlled phase 2/3 trial of AZD1222 (ChAdOx1 nCoV-19) in healthy adults. For TCRbeta chain sequencing, PBMC samples were collected from trial participants at day 0 and at day 28 after the second dose. Remarks on this clone: There is no known antigen for this receptor. The sample holds no much larger clone one base away, and base qualities are not on file.

The sample here was peripheral blood, taken on day 0 of AZD1222 vaccination. Recombination connected TRBV10-1 to TRBJ1-1, with no confidently assigned D gene. The TCR comes from an adult in good health. The CDR3 reads as follows: CASSESRPNTEAFF. Read as DNA, the sequence is TGCGCCAGCAGTGAGTCTCGGCCGAACACTGAAGCTTTCTTT.